The 24 T cell receptor beta chains in this list originate from one sample, sequenced in a study of blood T cell repertoires in COVID-19. Profiled with immunoSEQ multiplex PCR; TCRdb holds only in-frame clones, not every one. In the table there are 110,000 to 150,000 clones, 79% of which are singletons. The sequenced sample was peripheral blood. These receptors were collected from an older woman with COVID-19, enrolled during active disease.

The rearrangement links TRBV3-1 (or the pseudogene TRBV3-2) to TRBJ2-6, with 7 positions matching TRBD2. This CDR3 comprises 18 residues. Germline CDR1 reads LGHDT; CDR2 reads YNNKEL (reference sequence). V lost 4 bases and J lost 0; bases outside the gene matches: 9. The CDR3 nucleotides are TGTGCCAGCAGCCCCGGGGCTAGCGGTTCCTCTGGGGCCAACGTCCTGACTTTC. Amino acids: CASSPGASGSSGANVLTF.

The CDR3 DNA follows: TGTGCCAGCTCCAAGACAGGGCGTGGAAACACCATATATTTT. Encoded protein: CASSKTGRGNTIYF. This chain uses TRBV7-9 with TRBJ1-3; 7 nucleotides match TRBD1. V was clipped by 8 bases and J by 3 bases; unmatched bases: 7. Per the germline V gene, CDR1 is SEHNR and CDR2 is FQNEAQ (reference sequence). The CDR3 spans 14 residues.

The V gene is TRBV2, the J gene TRBJ2-2; D not resolved. Trimming took off 2 bases at V and 1 base at J, with 2 bases between the two ends. Germline CDR1 SNHLY, CDR2 FYNNEI. CDR3 length: 13 amino acids. The CDR3 region has the DNA TGTGCCAGCAGTGAACGGAACACCGGGGAGCTGTTTTTT. Its translation is CASSERNTGELFF.

This sequence joins TRBV5-1 and TRBJ1-4, with D unclear. Deletions cut 0 bases from V and 7 bases from J, with 10 bases between. This CDR3 region has 14 residues. The germline V gene has CDR1 SGHRS and CDR2 YFSETQ. This chain's CDR3 is CASSLERLGEKLFF. CDR3 nucleotide sequence: TGCGCCAGCAGCTTGGAGCGGCTCGGTGAAAAACTGTTTTTT.

Comments on this clone: The sample carries other DNA sequences with the same CDR3. The chain has TRBV28 and TRBJ2-4, with 10 positions matching TRBD1. V was pared by 5 bases and J by 6 bases, with 1 base of the junction left unmatched. Germline lookup yields CDR1 MDHEN and CDR2 SYDVKM. This CDR3 has 13 amino acids. The CDR3 loop reads CASSRQGANIQYF. The CDR3 DNA follows: TGTGCCAGCAGTCGACAGGGGGCAAACATTCAGTACTTC.

This clone has only one observation. The V and J genes are TRBV10-3 and TRBJ2-2, with 9 bases identical to TRBD2. The CDR3 sequence is 16 residues long. The trim removed 8 bases at V and 0 bases at J, leaving 7 bases unmatched. CDR1 and CDR2 from the germline V gene are ENHRY and SYGVKD. CDR3 sequence reads: CAIPVAGATNTGELFF. The CDR3 nucleotides read TGTGCCATCCCGGTAGCGGGGGCTACGAACACCGGGGAGCTGTTTTTT.

V and J are TRBV6-5 and TRBJ1-2; D not certain. V lost 4 bases, J lost 8 bases, and 14 bases lay in between. This CDR3 is built from 13 residues. The germline V gene encodes CDR1 MNHEY and CDR2 SVGAGI. The CDR3 DNA reads TGTGCCAGCAGTTCCACACAGATCTCAGGCTACACCTTC. As protein: CASSSTQISGYTF.

This clone was seen only once. This chain joins TRBV6-6 and TRBJ2-3, with D perhaps TRBD2 (6 bases). The CDR3 length is 16 residues. Germline CDR1 reads MNHNY; CDR2 reads SVGAGI (reference sequence). The V gene lost 2 bases and the J gene lost 1 base, with 13 bases spanning the gap. CDR3 DNA: TGTGCCAGCAGTTACGGGGTGGGCGGGGGCACAGATACGCAGTATTTT. It encodes CASSYGVGGGTDTQYF.

V usage is TRBV7-6 and J usage is TRBJ1-4, with D perhaps TRBD1 (5 bases). There are 15 residues in the CDR3. Trimming removed 5 bases at V and 5 bases at J, with 15 bases between. Germline CDR1 and CDR2: SGHVS and FNYEAQ. The CDR3 reads CASSPQGKANEKLFF. CDR3 DNA: TGTGCCAGCAGCCCCCAGGGAAAGGCGAATGAAAAACTGTTTTTT.

The rearrangement uses TRBV5-1 and TRBJ2-5; D possibly corresponds to TRBD1 (5 bases). Trimming took off 1 base at V and 0 bases at J, with 10 bases between the two ends. The CDR3 has 15 amino acids. The germline CDR1 and CDR2 sequences are SGHRS and YFSETQ. CDR3 nucleotides: TGCGCCAGCAGCTTGTCAGCAGGGAACCAAGAGACCCAGTACTTC. This codes for CASSLSAGNQETQYF. The full variable domain, rest sourced from reference TRBV5-1 and TRBJ2-5, is KAGVTQTPRYLIKTRGQQVTLSCSPISGHRSVSWYQQTPGQGLQFLFEYFSETQRNKGNFPGRFSGRQFSNSRSEMNVSTLELGDSALYLCASSLSAGNQETQYFGPGTRLLVL.

The gene calls are TRBV30 and TRBJ1-1; maybe TRBD1 (5 bases). The CDR3 sequence is 17 residues long. Germline CDR1 reads GTSNPN; CDR2 reads SVGIG (reference sequence). V dropped 2 bases and J dropped 4 bases, with 23 bases sitting between them. CDR3 sequence (DNA): TGTGCCTGGAGTAATCTTCAGGGCAGCTTTAGGGTCACTGAAGCTTTCTTT. It is translated as CAWSNLQGSFRVTEAFF.

The chain combines TRBV2 with TRBJ2-1; 11 bases fit TRBD2. This CDR3 contains 18 residues. Per the germline V gene, CDR1 is SNHLY and CDR2 is FYNNEI. The V gene end was trimmed by 6 bases and the J gene end by 0 bases; junction bases not matched to a gene: 10. In nucleotides, the CDR3 is TGTGCCAGCAGGGCGGGACTAGCGGCCTTAAGCTCCTACAATGAGCAGTTCTTC. Translation: CASRAGLAALSSYNEQFF.

The chain recombines TRBV7-9 with TRBJ1-5; 8 bases map to TRBD1. In germline, CDR1 is SEHNR, CDR2 FQNEAQ (reference sequence). This CDR3 contains 16 residues. With V trimmed by 1 base and J by 5 bases, 7 bases remained unmatched. The DNA for the CDR3 is TGTGCCAGCAGCTTAGGGACAGGGCAATCGGATCAGCCCCAGCATTTT. Amino acids: CASSLGTGQSDQPQHF.

CDR3 coding DNA: TGTGCCTGCGGACAGGGCGGAGGAGCTTTCTTT. It specifies CACGQGGGAFF. The chain couples TRBV6-5 to TRBJ1-1, with 8 bases fitting TRBD1. With 11 bases clipped from V and 10 bases from J, the junction kept 9 bases outside the gene matches. From germline, CDR1 is MNHEY and CDR2 SVGAGI. The CDR3 spans 11 residues.

The gene calls are TRBV11-2 and TRBJ2-3; 7 positions match TRBD2. V was pared by 1 base and J by 2 bases, with 6 bases of the junction left unmatched. This CDR3 has 16 amino acids. Per germline, CDR1 SGHAT and CDR2 FQNNGV. CDR3 residues: CASSLVFRGDTDTQYF. CDR3 in DNA: TGTGCCAGCAGCTTAGTGTTCCGGGGGGACACAGATACGCAGTATTTT. Full variable domain (outside the CDR3, taken from reference TRBV11-2 and TRBJ2-3): EAGVAQSPRYKIIEKRQSVAFWCNPISGHATLYWYQQILGQGPKLLIQFQNNGVVDDSQLPKDRFSAERLKGVDSTLKIQPAKLEDSAVYLCASSLVFRGDTDTQYFGPGTRLTVL.

The gene calls are TRBV30 and TRBJ1-1; possible D gene TRBD1, 5 bases. The CDR3 consists of 15 residues. Trimming left V 4 bases short and J 8 bases short, with 23 bases between. Looked up from germline, CDR1 is GTSNPN and CDR2 is SVGIG (reference sequence). In DNA form, the CDR3 reads TGTGCCTGGACCGCCGCGCCGGGGGTGACAGCCGAAGCTTTCTTT. Protein: CAWTAAPGVTAEAFF.

The rearrangement joins TRBV21-1 to TRBJ2-3; TRBD2, as called in the table, went unchecked against the DNA. TRBV21-1 is annotated as a pseudogene. CDR3 length: 15 amino acids. CDR3 protein: CASSKGRGCTDTQYF. Here the CDR3 DNA reads TGTGCCAGCAGCAAAGGTCGGGGGTGCACAGATACGCAGTATTTT.

The V and J genes are TRBV5-4 and TRBJ2-7, with TRBD1 identical over 10 bases. This CDR3 has 15 amino acids. CDR1 and CDR2 from the germline V gene are SGHNT and YYREEE (reference sequence). The V gene end was trimmed by 4 bases and the J gene end by 5 bases; junction bases not matched to a gene: 9. The CDR3 DNA is TGTGCCAGCAGCAAAGGACAGGGGGATATCCACGAGCAGTACTTC. It specifies CASSKGQGDIHEQYF.

V usage is TRBV6-5 and J usage is TRBJ2-3, with D tentatively TRBD1 (5 bases). With 2 bases removed from V and 4 bases from J, the gap between germline ends came to 16 bases. The CDR3 extends over 16 amino acids. CDR1 and CDR2 (germline): MNHEY, SVGAGI. CDR3 bases: TGTGCCAGCAGTTACCGAACTTGGACATCATCAGATACGCAGTATTTT. This sequence encodes CASSYRTWTSSDTQYF.

This clone was counted a few times. This chain uses TRBV5-1 with TRBJ2-7; 9 bases fit TRBD2. The junction had 8 bases not matched to a gene; V was cut back by 7 bases and J by 6 bases. In germline, CDR1 is SGHRS, CDR2 YFSETQ. This CDR3 has 13 residues. For the CDR3, the DNA is TGCGCCAGCGCCCTAAGCGGGGGGCGCGAGCAGTACTTC. The encoded protein is CASALSGGREQYF. Full variable domain (outside the CDR3, taken from reference TRBV5-1 and TRBJ2-7): KAGVTQTPRYLIKTRGQQVTLSCSPISGHRSVSWYQQTPGQGLQFLFEYFSETQRNKGNFPGRFSGRQFSNSRSEMNVSTLELGDSALYLCASALSGGREQYFGPGTRLTVT.

The rearrangement joins TRBV7-2 to TRBJ1-6, with D uncertain. Germline V gene sequence: CDR1 SGHTA, CDR2 FQGNSA. V lost 1 base to trimming and J lost 7 bases, with 11 bases between them. CDR3 size: 15 residues. The CDR3 sequence: CASSLDPNRNSPLHF. DNA of the CDR3: TGTGCCAGCAGCTTAGACCCCAACAGAAATTCACCCCTCCACTTT.

The CDR3 nucleotides read TGTGCCACTCGAAGGGGGGGGGCCGGGTCCTACAATGAGCAGTTCTTC. Protein: CATRRGGAGSYNEQFF. This chain links TRBV19 with TRBJ2-1; weak D call: TRBD2 (7 bases). Trimming cost V 10 bases and J 1 base, with 20 bases left between them. The CDR3 is 16 residues long. Germline CDR1 is LNHDA and CDR2 is SQIVND (reference sequence).

The chain combines TRBV7-2 with TRBJ2-3; 13 bases align to TRBD2. Germline V gene lookup returns CDR1 SGHTA and CDR2 FQGNSA. The CDR3 covers 15 residues. V lost 5 bases, J lost 4 bases, and 3 bases stayed unmatched. CDR3 sequence (DNA): TGTGCCAGCAGCATAGGGACTAGCGGGGCAGATACGCAGTATTTT. It specifies CASSIGTSGADTQYF. Drawing the rest from reference TRBV7-2 and TRBJ2-3, the complete variable domain is GAGVSQSPSNKVTEKGKDVELRCDPISGHTALYWYRQSLGQGLEFLIYFQGNSAPDKSGLPSDRFSAERTGGSVSTLTIQRTQQEDSAVYLCASSIGTSGADTQYFGPGTRLTVL.

The chain recombines TRBV4-2 with TRBJ2-3; TRBD2 matches at 8 bases. V lost 0 bases and J lost 4; bases outside the gene matches: 6. Germline CDR1 LGHNA, CDR2 YNFKEQ. The CDR3 is 16 residues long. This CDR3 reads CASSQEDSGDADTQYF. CDR3 in DNA: TGTGCCAGCAGCCAAGAAGATAGCGGGGACGCAGATACGCAGTATTTT.